The 7 T cell receptor beta chains presented below share a single source sample, sequenced in a study of blood T cell repertoires in COVID-19 (dated by TCRdb to 2018 to 2021). Library prep was done by the immunoSEQ multiplex PCR assay. TCRdb obtained this table from immuneACCESS and retained in-frame rearrangements with V and J assigned. These tables miss some clones; where compared with another copy, unresolved V genes account for less than half of the shortfall, and the remainder is unexplained. The sample includes 310,000 or so clones, with roughly nine tenths observed a single time. The leading ten clones occupy about 2% of the sample. What was sequenced was peripheral blood. These receptors came from a woman aged 25 to 39 with COVID-19, enrolled during active disease.

V is TRBV6-5 and J is TRBJ1-2; 9 nucleotides agree with TRBD1. The CDR3 covers 15 residues. CDR1 is MNHEY, CDR2 SVGAGI, per germline. Trimming removed 5 bases from V and 2 bases from J; junction bases left unmatched: 6. The CDR3 loop reads CASSPAGTGNYGYTF. Here the CDR3 DNA reads TGTGCCAGCAGTCCCGCGGGGACAGGGAACTATGGCTACACCTTC.

The chain joins TRBV9 to TRBJ1-4, with 8 bases fitting TRBD1. This CDR3 contains 16 residues. V trimming: 0 bases; J trimming: 0 bases; junction bases outside the gene matches: 1. Germline values: CDR1 SGDLS, CDR2 YYNGEE. This CDR3 is CASSVGTGTTNEKLFF. In nucleotides, the CDR3 is TGTGCCAGCAGCGTAGGGACAGGGACAACTAATGAAAAACTGTTTTTT.

V and J are TRBV30 and TRBJ1-1, with 7 bases fitting TRBD1. V shed 6 bases and J 2 bases; nucleotides not matched to a gene: 9. The length of the CDR3 is 14 residues. Germline-derived CDR1 and CDR2 are GTSNPN and SVGIG (reference sequence). This CDR3 is CACQTGGGNTEAFF. CDR3 nucleotide sequence: TGTGCCTGTCAAACGGGAGGGGGCAACACTGAAGCTTTCTTT.

This clone has a single count. The chain employs TRBV30 and TRBJ1-2; TRBD1 matches 9 bases. Unmatched junction bases numbered 6, after V lost 5 bases and J lost 2 bases. Germline CDR1 reads GTSNPN; CDR2 reads SVGIG (reference sequence). This CDR3 comprises 14 residues. In DNA form, the CDR3 reads TGTGCCTGGGATACGACAGGGGGGAACTATGGCTACACCTTC. Its protein is CAWDTTGGNYGYTF.

To note about this clone: Within the sample, other DNA sequences also encode this same CDR3. This chain uses TRBV6-5 with TRBJ1-2; 8 bases fit TRBD1. The CDR3 totals 13 residues. Losses at the gene ends were 5 bases for V and 4 bases for J; bases not matched to a gene: 3. The germline V gene encodes CDR1 MNHEY and CDR2 SVGAGI. The CDR3 coding sequence is TGTGCCAGCAGTCAAACAGGGGGCTATGGCTACACCTTC. This translates into CASSQTGGYGYTF.

V usage is TRBV5-1 and J usage is TRBJ2-1; weak D call: TRBD1 (5 bases). Germline assignment: CDR1 SGHRS and CDR2 YFSETQ. The CDR3 is 15 amino acids. V was clipped by 2 bases and J by 4 bases, with 13 bases between them. Here the CDR3 reads CASSLLSDTYNEQFF. In DNA, the CDR3 is TGCGCCAGCAGCTTACTTTCGGACACATACAATGAGCAGTTCTTC.

The chain has TRBV14 and TRBJ2-7, with 7 bases identical to TRBD2. V lost 7 bases, J lost 3 bases, and 3 bases stayed unmatched. The CDR3 contains 12 residues. Germline V CDR1 and CDR2: SGHDN, FVKESK. The CDR3 sequence is CASMAGVYEQYF. CDR3 DNA: TGTGCCAGCATGGCGGGGGTCTACGAGCAGTACTTC.